Listed below are T cell receptor beta chains from one sample, sequenced in a study of naive and memory T cell subsets. TCRdb analysed the UMI-ligation and nested PCR reads with MiXCR anew, one entry per CDR3 protein. The data hold 130,000 to 150,000 distinct CDR3 sequences, with over 15% observed a single time. Sequenced: naive CD4+ T cells from blood. The receptors here all came from a human donor in good health. CDR3s include the opening cysteine and the closing phenylalanine or tryptophan. A D gene is named only where the DNA matches it firmly. Size values are once, few and many counts, or a class for expanded clones, and some rows have none.

V: TRBV14
D: -
size: few
J: TRBJ2-7
CDR3: CASSPSPNGYEQYF
DNA: TGTGCCAGCAGCCCAAGCCCGAATGGGTACGAGCAGTACTTC

V: TRBV7-9
D: TRBD2
size: few
J: TRBJ2-3
CDR3: CASSLPTSAGDTQYF
DNA: TGTGCCAGCAGCTTACCGACTAGCGCAGGGGATACGCAGTATTTT

V: TRBV4-2
D: TRBD2
size: few
J: TRBJ2-2
CDR3: CASSQLAGGPGTGELFF
DNA: TGTGCCAGCAGCCAACTAGCGGGAGGGCCAGGCACCGGGGAGCTGTTTTTT

V: TRBV20-1
D: TRBD1
size: few
J: TRBJ2-7
CDR3: CSASGTGGRLPTFEQYF
DNA: TGCAGTGCTAGCGGGACAGGGGGTAGACTTCCTACGTTTGAGCAGTACTTC

V: TRBV7-6
D: -
size: few
J: TRBJ2-3
CDR3: CASSLGGTSRTDTQYF
DNA: TGTGCCAGCAGCTTAGGCGGTACTAGCAGGACAGATACGCAGTATTTT

V: TRBV20-1
D: TRBD2
size: -
J: TRBJ2-7
CDR3: CSARDSGTSGYEQYF
DNA: TGCAGTGCTAGAGATTCGGGGACTAGCGGCTACGAGCAGTACTTC

V: TRBV27
D: TRBD1
size: -
J: TRBJ1-1
CDR3: CASSPWDRGAMNTEAFF
DNA: TGTGCCAGCAGTCCATGGGACAGGGGTGCAATGAACACTGAAGCTTTCTTT

V: TRBV5-1
D: -
size: few
J: TRBJ2-3
CDR3: CASHRAPPTDTQYF
DNA: TGCGCCAGCCACCGGGCCCCACCAACAGATACGCAGTATTTT

V: TRBV27
D: -
size: -
J: TRBJ1-5
CDR3: CASSCDQPQHF
DNA: TGTGCCAGCAGTTGTGATCAGCCCCAGCATTTT

V: TRBV7-6
D: -
size: -
J: TRBJ2-5
CDR3: CASSAQGRSMQETQYF
DNA: TGTGCCAGCAGCGCCCAGGGAAGAAGTATGCAAGAGACCCAGTACTTC

V: TRBV19
D: -
size: few
J: TRBJ1-1
CDR3: CASSIEFVGAENTEAFF
DNA: TGTGCCAGTAGTATAGAGTTTGTCGGGGCCGAGAACACTGAAGCTTTCTTT

V: TRBV28
D: -
size: -
J: TRBJ2-1
CDR3: CASSLPSGLPYEQFF
DNA: TGTGCCAGCAGTTTACCCAGCGGGCTCCCATATGAGCAGTTCTTC

V: TRBV15
D: -
size: few
J: TRBJ2-5
CDR3: CATSRDRQQETQYF
DNA: TGTGCCACCAGCAGAGATCGACAGCAAGAGACCCAGTACTTC

V: TRBV20-1
D: -
size: once
J: TRBJ2-1
CDR3: CSAAGVPYNEQFF
DNA: TGCAGTGCGGCCGGGGTACCCTACAATGAGCAGTTCTTC

V: TRBV5-1
D: TRBD1
size: -
J: TRBJ2-7
CDR3: CASSEGTASQYF
DNA: TGCGCCAGCAGCGAGGGGACAGCTTCGCAGTACTTC

V: TRBV20-1
D: TRBD2
size: -
J: TRBJ2-1
CDR3: CSAFILAGGHNEQFF
DNA: TGCAGTGCTTTTATTCTAGCGGGAGGACACAATGAGCAGTTCTTC

V: TRBV20-1
D: TRBD2
size: -
J: TRBJ2-1
CDR3: CSARDPLGTSGTF
DNA: TGCAGTGCTAGGGACCCCCTCGGGACTAGCGGGACATTC

V: TRBV6-2/TRBV6-3
D: TRBD2
size: -
J: TRBJ2-1
CDR3: CASKRDPYNEQFF
DNA: TGTGCCAGTAAGCGGGACCCCTACAATGAGCAGTTCTTC

V: TRBV6-6
D: TRBD1
size: -
J: TRBJ2-1
CDR3: CASTPPRGQGDNEQFF
DNA: TGTGCCAGCACTCCCCCCCGTGGACAGGGCGACAATGAGCAGTTCTTC

V: TRBV7-2
D: -
size: few
J: TRBJ2-3
CDR3: CASSQGPSPDTQYF
DNA: TGTGCCAGCAGCCAGGGACCCTCCCCAGATACGCAGTATTTT

V: TRBV27
D: TRBD1
size: -
J: TRBJ1-4
CDR3: CASSPAYRGGDEKLFF
DNA: TGTGCCAGCAGTCCAGCCTACAGGGGCGGTGATGAAAAACTGTTTTTT

V: TRBV2
D: -
size: many
J: TRBJ2-5
CDR3: CATSQETQYF
DNA: TGTGCCACCTCCCAGGAGACCCAGTACTTC

V: TRBV27
D: -
size: -
J: TRBJ2-2
CDR3: CASSGLNTGELFF
DNA: TGTGCCAGCAGCGGGTTGAACACCGGGGAGCTGTTTTTT

V: TRBV12-5
D: -
size: few
J: TRBJ2-2
CDR3: CASTSQYTGELFF
DNA: TGTGCTAGTACTAGCCAATACACCGGGGAGCTGTTTTTT

V: TRBV5-1
D: TRBD1
size: few
J: TRBJ1-4
CDR3: CASSGQGAVANEKLFF
DNA: TGCGCCAGCAGCGGACAGGGGGCTGTGGCTAATGAAAAACTGTTTTTT

V: TRBV29-1
D: -
size: many
J: TRBJ2-1
CDR3: CSVNKNYEQFF
DNA: TGCAGCGTCAACAAGAACTACGAGCAGTTCTTC

V: TRBV14
D: -
size: -
J: TRBJ1-1
CDR3: CASSLMLNTEAFF
DNA: TGTGCCAGCAGCCTGATGTTGAACACTGAAGCTTTCTTT

V: TRBV7-9
D: -
size: -
J: TRBJ1-5
CDR3: CASSLVAAGVGNQPQHF
DNA: TGTGCCAGCAGCTTAGTAGCCGCAGGGGTGGGCAATCAGCCCCAGCATTTT

V: TRBV11-2
D: -
size: -
J: TRBJ2-7
CDR3: CASRWNTYEQYF
DNA: TGTGCCAGCAGATGGAACACGTACGAGCAGTACTTC

V: TRBV5-4
D: TRBD1
size: -
J: TRBJ2-7
CDR3: CASSFPGTGGYEQYF
DNA: TGTGCCAGCAGCTTTCCCGGGACAGGGGGGTACGAGCAGTACTTC

V: TRBV14
D: -
size: -
J: TRBJ2-1
CDR3: CASSDLASAYYNEQFF
DNA: TGTGCCAGCAGTGATCTAGCCTCGGCCTACTACAATGAGCAGTTCTTC

V: TRBV4-1
D: -
size: few
J: TRBJ2-1
CDR3: CASSQDRVAAYNEQFF
DNA: TGCGCCAGCAGCCAAGATCGGGTAGCGGCCTACAATGAGCAGTTCTTC

V: TRBV5-1
D: TRBD2
size: few
J: TRBJ2-1
CDR3: CASSLVTGLAGNEQFF
DNA: TGCGCCAGCAGCTTGGTGACGGGACTAGCGGGGAATGAGCAGTTCTTC

V: TRBV12-3/TRBV12-4
D: -
size: few
J: TRBJ1-5
CDR3: CASSLVGAVQPQHF
DNA: TGTGCCAGCTCCTTAGTGGGGGCGGTTCAGCCCCAGCATTTT

V: TRBV20-1
D: -
size: -
J: TRBJ2-1
CDR3: CSASGTKVYNEQFF
DNA: TGCAGTGCTAGCGGGACAAAGGTTTACAATGAGCAGTTCTTC

V: TRBV18
D: TRBD1
size: -
J: TRBJ1-1
CDR3: CASSPPGQVGNTEAFF
DNA: TGTGCCAGCTCACCCCCTGGACAGGTCGGGAACACTGAAGCTTTCTTT

V: TRBV6-2/TRBV6-3
D: -
size: few
J: TRBJ2-3
CDR3: CASRRTSMDTQYF
DNA: TGTGCCAGCAGACGAACTAGTATGGATACGCAGTATTTT

V: TRBV12-3/TRBV12-4
D: -
size: -
J: TRBJ2-5
CDR3: CASSPYPETQYF
DNA: TGTGCCAGCAGTCCATACCCAGAGACCCAGTACTTC

V: TRBV7-2
D: -
size: few
J: TRBJ2-5
CDR3: CASTLGGEVGETQYF
DNA: TGTGCCAGCACCTTAGGTGGGGAAGTAGGAGAGACCCAGTACTTC

V: TRBV6-2/TRBV6-3
D: -
size: -
J: TRBJ2-4
CDR3: CASEGTAKNIQYF
DNA: TGTGCCAGCGAGGGGACGGCCAAAAACATTCAGTACTTC

V: TRBV30
D: -
size: -
J: TRBJ2-5
CDR3: CAWSVGLAQYF
DNA: TGTGCCTGGAGTGTAGGTTTGGCCCAGTACTTC

V: TRBV29-1
D: -
size: few
J: TRBJ2-7
CDR3: CSVLYDRRNSYEQYF
DNA: TGCAGCGTCCTATACGACAGAAGAAACTCCTACGAGCAGTACTTC

V: TRBV28
D: TRBD1
size: -
J: TRBJ1-2
CDR3: CASSSPSDRVGSGYTF
DNA: TGTGCCAGCAGTTCCCCATCGGACAGGGTCGGCTCTGGCTACACCTTC

V: TRBV20-1
D: TRBD1
size: many
J: TRBJ2-1
CDR3: CSARRAEGASEQFF
DNA: TGCAGTGCTAGACGAGCCGAGGGGGCTAGTGAGCAGTTCTTC

V: TRBV3-1
D: TRBD2
size: -
J: TRBJ2-7
CDR3: CASSQEDRTSGRYEQYF
DNA: TGTGCCAGCAGCCAAGAGGATCGGACTAGCGGGAGGTACGAGCAGTACTTC

V: TRBV20-1
D: TRBD2
size: -
J: TRBJ2-3
CDR3: CSASLLAGIADTQYF
DNA: TGCAGTGCTAGTTTGCTAGCGGGAATTGCGGATACGCAGTATTTT

V: TRBV19
D: -
size: few
J: TRBJ2-1
CDR3: CASTPGPYNEQFF
DNA: TGTGCCAGTACCCCAGGACCTTACAATGAGCAGTTCTTC

V: TRBV5-1
D: TRBD1
size: -
J: TRBJ2-2
CDR3: CASTGTGAVGELFF
DNA: TGCGCCAGCACCGGGACAGGGGCAGTCGGGGAGCTGTTTTTT

V: TRBV2
D: TRBD2
size: -
J: TRBJ2-7
CDR3: CASISGGDYEQYF
DNA: TGTGCCAGCATTAGCGGGGGAGACTACGAGCAGTACTTC

V: TRBV12-3/TRBV12-4
D: TRBD2
size: -
J: TRBJ2-5
CDR3: CASSSRLAVGETQYF
DNA: TGTGCCAGCAGTTCTAGACTAGCGGTTGGAGAGACCCAGTACTTC

V: TRBV27
D: -
size: -
J: TRBJ1-2
CDR3: CASSLVGQQPSYTF
DNA: TGTGCCAGCAGTTTAGTGGGACAACAGCCAAGCTACACCTTC

V: TRBV29-1
D: -
size: -
J: TRBJ2-1
CDR3: CSAPIGNEQFF
DNA: TGCAGCGCCCCAATCGGGAATGAGCAGTTCTTC

V: TRBV13
D: TRBD2
size: -
J: TRBJ2-3
CDR3: CASSTGTSGTPGTDTQYF
DNA: TGTGCCAGCAGCACCGGGACTAGCGGGACCCCCGGGACAGATACGCAGTATTTT

V: TRBV29-1
D: -
size: few
J: TRBJ2-2
CDR3: CSGGEGDTGELFF
DNA: TGCAGCGGGGGAGAGGGCGACACCGGGGAGCTGTTTTTT